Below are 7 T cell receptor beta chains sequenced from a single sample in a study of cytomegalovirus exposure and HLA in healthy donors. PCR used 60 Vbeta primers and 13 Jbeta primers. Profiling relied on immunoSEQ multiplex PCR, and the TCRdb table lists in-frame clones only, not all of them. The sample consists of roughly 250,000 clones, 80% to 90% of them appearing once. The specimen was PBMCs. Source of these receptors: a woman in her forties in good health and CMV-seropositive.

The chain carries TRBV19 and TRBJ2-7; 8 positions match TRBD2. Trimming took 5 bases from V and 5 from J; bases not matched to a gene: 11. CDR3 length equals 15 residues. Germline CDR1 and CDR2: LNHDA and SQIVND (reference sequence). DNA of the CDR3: TGTGCCAGTAGTCCCTTCCCTCGGGAGGGCCACGAGCAGTACTTC. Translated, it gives CASSPFPREGHEQYF.

The CDR3: CASSWGEPFYEQYF. Written as DNA, the CDR3 is TGCGCCAGCAGCTGGGGGGAACCTTTCTACGAGCAGTACTTC. This sequence joins TRBV5-1 and TRBJ2-7, with D maybe TRBD2 (6 bases). This CDR3 contains 14 residues. Germline V gene data show CDR1 as SGHRS and CDR2 as YFSETQ. The V gene lost 3 bases and the J gene lost 3 bases, with 13 bases spanning the gap.

Here the CDR3 reads CASSQDRDGTPNTQYF. The CDR3 DNA reads as TGCGCCAGCAGCCAAGATCGGGACGGGACTCCGAATACGCAGTATTTT. V is TRBV4-3 and J is TRBJ2-3; tentative D call: TRBD2 (6 bases). Per germline, CDR1 LGHNA and CDR2 YSLEER. Trimming cost V 0 bases and J 7 bases, with 17 bases left between them. This CDR3 spans 16 amino acids.

The CDR3 DNA reads TGTGCCAGCTCACAAGGACAGGAGACCACTGAAGCTTTCTTT. Translated: CASSQGQETTEAFF. The chain has TRBV18 and TRBJ1-1; 7 nucleotides line up with TRBD1. CDR3 size: 14 residues. With V trimmed by 4 bases and J by 4 bases, 6 bases remained unmatched. Germline assignment: CDR1 KGHSH and CDR2 LQKENI.

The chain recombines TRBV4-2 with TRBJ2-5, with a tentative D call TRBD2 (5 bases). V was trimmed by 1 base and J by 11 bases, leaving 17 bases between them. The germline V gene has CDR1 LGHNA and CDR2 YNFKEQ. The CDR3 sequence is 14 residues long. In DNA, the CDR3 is TGTGCCAGCAGCCAAGGTCGTAGAAGTGGGGAGCAGTACTTC. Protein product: CASSQGRRSGEQYF.

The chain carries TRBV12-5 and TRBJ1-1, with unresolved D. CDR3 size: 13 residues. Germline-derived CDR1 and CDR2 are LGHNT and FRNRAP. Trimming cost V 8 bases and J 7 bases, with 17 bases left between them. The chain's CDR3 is CASHPIHGNEAFF. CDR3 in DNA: TGTGCTAGTCACCCTATACACGGGAATGAAGCTTTCTTT.

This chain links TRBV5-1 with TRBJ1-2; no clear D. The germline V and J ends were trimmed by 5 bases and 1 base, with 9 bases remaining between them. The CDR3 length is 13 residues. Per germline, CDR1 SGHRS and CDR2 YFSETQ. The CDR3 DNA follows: TGCGCCAGCAGACTTATTAATAACTATGGCTACACCTTC. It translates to CASRLINNYGYTF.